Listed below are T cell receptor beta chains from one sample, sequenced in a study of T cell responses to AZD1222 COVID-19 vaccine. Some clones are missing from TCRdb's copy, which holds only in-frame ones; the method was immunoSEQ multiplex PCR. The sample lists about 190,000 clones, around 87% seen once, with 2.7% in the top ten. The sequences come from peripheral blood, collected on day 0 of MenACWY control vaccination. The receptors stem from an adult in good health. The CDR3 runs from the conserved cysteine through the conserved F or W. The D gene is left open where the match is weak. Clone size, where shown, is once, few, many, or a class for clones that have expanded.

CDR3	DNA	D	V	J	size
CASSLAQGTGNTIYF	TGTGCCAGCAGCCTAGCACAGGGGACTGGAAACACCATATATTTT	TRBD1	TRBV28	TRBJ1-3	NA
CASSYEKRPGRTSGYEQYF	TGTGCCAGCAGTTACGAAAAGCGGCCAGGAAGGACTAGCGGCTACGAGCAGTACTTC	TRBD2	TRBV6-2/TRBV6-3	TRBJ2-7	NA
CASSLDGGSTEAFF	TGCGCCAGCAGCCTCGATGGGGGGTCCACTGAAGCTTTCTTT	NA	TRBV4-3	TRBJ1-1	NA
CASRPDTGELFF	TGTGCCAGCCGCCCAGACACCGGGGAGCTGTTTTTT	NA	TRBV6-5	TRBJ2-2	NA
CASSHLKLPSDTEAFF	TGTGCCAGCAGCCATTTGAAACTCCCAAGTGACACTGAAGCTTTCTTT	NA	TRBV5-6	TRBJ1-1	NA
CASSSMTGTGTYEQYF	TGCGCCAGCAGCTCGATGACCGGGACAGGGACCTACGAGCAGTACTTC	TRBD1	TRBV5-1	TRBJ2-7	NA
CASSGTSGRAGEAQYF	TGTGCCAGCAGCGGGACTAGCGGGAGGGCCGGTGAGGCCCAGTACTTC	TRBD2	TRBV3-1/TRBV3-2	TRBJ2-5	NA
CASSLGGREAFF	TGTGCCAGCAGCCTTGGGGGGCGTGAAGCTTTCTTT	NA	TRBV3-1/TRBV3-2	TRBJ1-1	NA
CASSVLGGTGELFF	TGTGCCAGCAGCGTCCTCGGGGGCACCGGGGAGCTGTTTTTT	NA	TRBV9	TRBJ2-2	NA
CASSTSPGDEKLFF	TGTGCCAGCTCGACGTCGCCCGGGGATGAAAAACTGTTTTTT	NA	TRBV18	TRBJ1-4	NA
CASRAGLYEQYF	TGCGCCAGCAGGGCAGGGCTCTACGAGCAGTACTTC	NA	TRBV5-1	TRBJ2-7	NA
CASLRAFSGNTIYF	TGTGCCAGCCTGAGGGCCTTCTCTGGAAACACCATATATTTT	NA	TRBV2	TRBJ1-3	NA
CASSEAGSGNTIYF	TGTGCCAGCAGTGAAGCAGGCTCTGGAAACACCATATATTTT	NA	TRBV2	TRBJ1-3	once
CAQDGGQGNTGELFF	TGTGCCCAAGACGGGGGGCAGGGGAACACCGGGGAGCTGTTTTTT	NA	TRBV30	TRBJ2-2	NA
CASSLSGQDYEQYF	TGTGCCAGCAGTTTATCGGGACAAGACTACGAGCAGTACTTC	NA	TRBV27	TRBJ2-7	NA
CASSLRRGGGETQYF	TGTGCCAGCAGCCTCCGCCGGGGAGGCGGTGAGACCCAGTACTTC	NA	TRBV3-1/TRBV3-2	TRBJ2-5	NA
CASSVATSSYEQYF	TGTGCCAGCAGCGTAGCCACTAGCTCCTACGAGCAGTACTTC	NA	TRBV9	TRBJ2-7	NA
CSVEQGERAKNIQYF	TGCAGCGTTGAACAGGGAGAGAGGGCCAAAAACATTCAGTACTTC	NA	TRBV29-1	TRBJ2-4	NA
CASSLQGRRTGELFF	TGTGCCAGCAGCTTACAGGGGAGGCGTACCGGGGAGCTGTTTTTT	NA	TRBV5-8	TRBJ2-2	few
CATWDRGGTGELFF	TGTGCCACCTGGGACAGGGGCGGCACCGGGGAGCTGTTTTTT	TRBD1	TRBV19	TRBJ2-2	NA
CASSHPGQGKGYGYTF	TGCGCCAGCAGCCACCCGGGACAGGGGAAGGGGTATGGCTACACCTTC	TRBD1	TRBV4-1	TRBJ1-2	NA
CASRSNFGELFF	TGCGCCAGCAGGTCTAACTTCGGGGAGCTGTTTTTT	NA	TRBV4-1	TRBJ2-2	NA